The TCR beta chain described here comes from a study of Graves' ophthalmopathy and Graves' hyperthyroidism. The overall study: The blood sample was drawn at first diagnosis and before any treatment.

Amplification of TCR beta CDR3 regions used RNA transcripts. RT-PCR in the first round used HTBI primers; a second-round multiplex PCR followed. TCRdb fed the multiplex PCR reads into MiXCR, producing one record per CDR3 protein. The profile covers 200,000 to 250,000 distinct CDR3 sequences, with around a fifth appearing a single time and roughly 40% taken by the ten largest. Clinicians diagnosed using symptoms, serum thyroxine, TRAb, thyroid ultrasound and orbital computed tomography. Sampling 10 ml of fresh peripheral blood provided the PBMCs. Trimming shortened V by 1 base and J by 4 bases, and 10 bases separated the two germline ends. The germline V gene encodes CDR1 LNHNV and CDR2 YYDKDF (reference sequence). This CDR3 has 14 residues. The study, taken as a whole, reports: Using 13 signatures, a model distinguished ophthalmopathy from stable hyperthyroidism, reaching around 87% sensitivity and 80% to 83% specificity.

This clonotype has a count of ten or more. Its cognate antigen is unknown. Specimen: peripheral blood. The sequence was collected from a woman aged 50 to 60 with Graves' ophthalmopathy. The chain uses TRBV15 and TRBJ2-5; tentatively, D is TRBD1 (7 bases). DNA of the CDR3: TGTGCCACCAGCAGAGGACAGGGAGGAGAGACCCAGTACTTC. It yields the protein CATSRGQGGETQYF.